These T cell receptor beta chains were read from a single sample in a study of T-cell memory formation after mild COVID-19. TCRdb re-called the 5' RACE reads with MiXCR, one entry per CDR3 protein. The sample has about 340,000 distinct CDR3 sequences; 14% are singletons. The sequenced material came from PBMCs or a T cell subset sorted from them (not recorded which). These receptors were obtained from a man between 18 and 35 years old who had mild COVID-19 (a few samples of this study predate the infection). Cell type and time point are not known. Each CDR3 is given with its conserved first and last residue.

V gene	J gene	CDR3 protein
TRBV5-1	TRBJ1-5	CASSLLGGDQPQHF
TRBV6-5	TRBJ2-1	CASSHGTGVGEQFF
TRBV15	TRBJ1-1	CATSRGGVVDTEAFF
TRBV6-2/TRBV6-3	TRBJ1-2	CASTYGGVPNYGYTF
TRBV7-9	TRBJ2-7	CASSSIQGSEQYF
TRBV13	TRBJ2-1	CASSFSSGENNEQFF
TRBV7-9	TRBJ2-3	CASSRSSGGADTQYF
TRBV18	TRBJ1-1	CASSPPSGVDTEAFF
TRBV6-2/TRBV6-3	TRBJ2-1	CASRLVGLVSDEQFF
TRBV19	TRBJ1-5	CASRPGRYSNQPQHF
TRBV6-2/TRBV6-3	TRBJ2-3	CASTPIDSDTQYF
TRBV6-5	TRBJ2-7	CASSYSRPGQVYEQYF
TRBV7-2	TRBJ2-3	CASSLAGARSTDTQYF
TRBV12-3/TRBV12-4	TRBJ1-4	CASSLAPEVKLFF
TRBV7-2	TRBJ2-3	CASSVITGGLTDTQYF
TRBV2	TRBJ1-5	CASSVYGRDNQPQHF
TRBV6-2/TRBV6-3	TRBJ1-5	CASSGTNSNQPQHF
TRBV21-1	TRBJ2-1	CASRKADGVKTTRYNEQFF
TRBV6-2/TRBV6-3	TRBJ2-1	CASSYSTAGQDEQFF
TRBV5-8	TRBJ1-5	CASSGAGPQHF
TRBV5-1	TRBJ1-1	CASSRRGVSDTEAFF
TRBV7-9	TRBJ2-1	CATLDKQFF
TRBV20-1	TRBJ1-2	CSAGGGNYGYTF
TRBV7-8	TRBJ1-2	CASSKRTGAIPSYGYTF
TRBV7-2	TRBJ2-1	CASRPLSGGGYNEQFF
TRBV14	TRBJ1-1	CASQQIMNTEAFF
TRBV4-2	TRBJ1-1	CASSQAGSLRNTEAFF
TRBV9	TRBJ2-1	CASSVDGPGEQFF
TRBV5-1	TRBJ2-1	CASSLFTGANEQFF
TRBV4-3	TRBJ1-4	CASSPGTGLVNEKLFF
TRBV4-2	TRBJ2-3	CASSQETSADTQYF
TRBV11-2	TRBJ2-1	CASSLAGQAGQFF
TRBV5-1	TRBJ2-7	CASGGQVGYEQYF
TRBV9	TRBJ2-2	CASSAPRGRTGELFF
TRBV5-4	TRBJ2-2	CASSLDFTTGELFF
TRBV5-4	TRBJ1-2	CASSLGGPGGYGYTF
TRBV27	TRBJ2-3	CASSFRLATDTQYF
TRBV7-8	TRBJ1-1	CASSPDSGQGTPEAFF
TRBV6-5	TRBJ1-1	CASSYSPWGGTEAFF
TRBV7-9	TRBJ1-1	CASSWDKNTEAFF